This T cell receptor (beta chain) was documented in a study of OX40 agonist ivuxolimab in advanced cancers. Turning to the study itself: Each dose-escalation patient presented with hepatocellular carcinoma, melanoma, renal cell or head and neck cancer. Study findings and constraints: Researchers report that CD8+ T cells had, on average, more expanded clones than CD4+. Part of the nonresponder group also had normalized T-cell clonal expansion that was low.

The investigators sampled blood at baseline, at cycle 4 day 1, and at cycle 7 day 1. Sequencing used immunoSEQ multiplex PCR; TCRdb keeps in-frame clones, though not all of them. The sample lists roughly 67,000 clones; around nine tenths were seen once. Comment on this clone: Its antigen is as yet unknown.

The germline CDR1 and CDR2 sequences are SGHRS and YFSETQ. V was pared by 0 bases and J by 4 bases, with 7 bases between. The CDR3 has 13 residues. The chain employs TRBV5-1 and TRBJ1-1; no definite D call. The sample in question was CD4+ or CD8+ T cells sorted from blood, obtained in a trial of the OX40 agonist ivuxolimab. The receptor comes from an adult with an advanced solid tumor such as melanoma, head and neck, liver or kidney cancer. CDR3 residues: CASSLGGGTEAFF. The CDR3 DNA reads TGCGCCAGCAGCTTGGGGGGTGGCACTGAAGCTTTCTTT. Using reference TRBV5-1 and TRBJ1-1 for the parts outside the CDR3, the full variable domain is KAGVTQTPRYLIKTRGQQVTLSCSPISGHRSVSWYQQTPGQGLQFLFEYFSETQRNKGNFPGRFSGRQFSNSRSEMNVSTLELGDSALYLCASSLGGGTEAFFGQGTRLTVV.